The entry below gives a single T cell receptor beta chain sequence along with its context. The data derive from a study of control samples from healthy donors and cancer patients. Germline V gene sequence: CDR1 SEHNR, CDR2 FQNEAQ (reference sequence). V lost 4 bases to trimming and J lost 5 bases; unmatched junction nucleotides: 5. This CDR3 is built from 15 residues. Profiled with immunoSEQ multiplex PCR; TCRdb holds only in-frame clones, not every one. The repertoire holds 150,000 or so clones, with 93% as singletons. The sample consisted of blood. The TCR was taken from a young man in good health. This chain connects TRBV7-9 to TRBJ1-6; 7 bases are shared with TRBD1. The CDR3 nucleotides are TGTGCCAGCAGCTCACAGGGGTTTGATAATTCACCCCTCCACTTT. Translating it yields CASSSQGFDNSPLHF.